The rows below give T cell receptor beta chains drawn from one sample of a study of blood T cells in healthy people across ages. Each CDR3 protein is one row after TCRdb ran MiXCR on the 5' RACE reads. The top ten clones hold about 42% of a sample with more than 700,000 distinct CDR3 sequences, 50% to 65% of them seen once. Sequenced sample: blood. These receptors all stem from a man older than 75 in good health. Each CDR3 is given with its conserved first and last residue. A D gene is named only where the DNA matches it firmly. Clone sizes are given selectively: once, few, many, or a class where the clone is expanded.

TRBJ1-2	few	TRBV29-1	.	CSVEGAYGYTF	TGCAGCGTTGAGGGTGCCTATGGCTACACCTTC
TRBJ2-1	few	TRBV29-1	TRBD2	CSVTPGRGDYNEQFF	TGCAGCGTCACCCCCGGGAGGGGTGATTACAATGAGCAGTTCTTC
TRBJ1-2	.	TRBV3-1	.	CASSQGAAPPGWGYTF	TGTGCCAGCAGCCAGGGGGCAGCGCCTCCTGGGTGGGGCTACACCTTC
TRBJ2-4	.	TRBV20-1	TRBD1	CSAKPTGALAKNIQYF	TGCAGTGCTAAACCCACAGGGGCCCTAGCCAAAAACATTCAGTACTTC
TRBJ2-7	.	TRBV20-1	.	CSARVSNEQYF	TGCAGTGCTAGAGTCTCCAACGAGCAGTACTTC
TRBJ2-7	few	TRBV7-4	TRBD1	CASSLRSQGQYPYEQYF	TGTGCCAGCAGCTTAAGGAGCCAGGGACAGTACCCCTACGAGCAGTACTTC
TRBJ1-2	.	TRBV3-1	TRBD1	CASSQTDRGVCSGGYTF	TGTGCCAGCAGCCAAACAGACAGGGGAGTTTGTAGTGGTGGCTACACCTTC
TRBJ1-4	.	TRBV4-3	.	CASSQVPAGRGTNEKLFF	TGCGCCAGCAGCCAAGTACCGGCAGGGAGAGGCACTAATGAAAAACTGTTTTTT
TRBJ2-7	.	TRBV6-1	TRBD1	CASSEEEGQAHEQYF	TGTGCCAGCAGTGAAGAGGAAGGACAGGCACATGAGCAGTACTTC
TRBJ2-7	few	TRBV7-9	TRBD1	CASSLAPWTGGFRSYEQYF	TGTGCCAGCAGCTTAGCGCCGTGGACAGGGGGCTTCCGGTCCTACGAGCAGTACTTC
TRBJ2-7	.	TRBV4-1	.	CASSPWATEGGNEQYF	TGCGCCAGCAGCCCTTGGGCAACGGAGGGGGGAAATGAGCAGTACTTC
TRBJ2-7	.	TRBV29-1	.	CSAGRQGARYEQYF	TGCAGCGCCGGGAGGCAGGGGGCCCGTTACGAGCAGTACTTC
TRBJ2-5	.	TRBV20-1	.	CSATVQGLETQYF	TGCAGTGCTACAGTCCAGGGGTTAGAGACCCAGTACTTC
TRBJ2-4	once	TRBV20-1	TRBD2	CSAHAGLAQAKNIQYF	TGCAGTGCTCACGCCGGACTAGCCCAAGCCAAAAACATTCAGTACTTC
TRBJ1-2	.	TRBV12-3/TRBV12-4	.	CASSLGGSYTF	TGTGCCAGCAGTTTAGGCGGTAGCTACACCTTC
TRBJ2-7	few	TRBV27	TRBD2	CASSLRNSGRKYEQYF	TGTGCCAGCAGTTTACGAAATAGCGGGAGGAAGTACGAGCAGTACTTC
TRBJ2-4	.	TRBV20-1	.	CSAPSGGLTAQYF	TGCAGTGCCCCCTCCGGAGGGCTGACAGCGCAGTACTTC
TRBJ1-1	.	TRBV12-3/TRBV12-4	.	CASSATTGFLRMNTEAFF	TGTGCCAGCAGCGCCACTACGGGGTTCTTACGTATGAACACTGAAGCTTTCTTT
TRBJ1-6	.	TRBV18	.	CASTRSSYNSPLHF	TGTGCCAGCACCCGGAGCTCCTATAATTCACCCCTCCACTTT
TRBJ2-5	.	TRBV11-2	.	CASSYTLAYQETQYF	TGTGCCAGCAGCTACACTTTAGCGTACCAAGAGACCCAGTACTTC
TRBJ2-4	.	TRBV27	TRBD1	CASRARQGALPLAKNIQYF	TGTGCCAGCAGGGCCAGACAGGGGGCGTTACCTCTAGCCAAAAACATTCAGTACTTC
TRBJ1-2	.	TRBV5-6	.	CASSLADRLSDGYTF	TGTGCCAGCAGCTTGGCCGATCGGCTCTCGGATGGCTACACCTTC
TRBJ2-5	.	TRBV19	TRBD1	CASSPGTGNPQAETQYF	TGTGCCAGTAGTCCCGGGACAGGAAACCCACAGGCAGAGACCCAGTACTTC
TRBJ2-5	few	TRBV12-3/TRBV12-4	.	CASSVQGAETQYF	TGTGCCAGCAGTGTCCAGGGCGCGGAGACCCAGTACTTC
TRBJ2-5	.	TRBV9	TRBD2	CASSAATSGMETQYF	TGTGCCAGCAGCGCAGCGACTAGCGGGATGGAGACCCAGTACTTC
TRBJ2-1	.	TRBV4-2	.	CASSQEVGRWDEQFF	TGTGCCAGCAGCCAAGAAGTTGGGCGATGGGATGAGCAGTTCTTC
TRBJ1-1	.	TRBV20-1	.	CSARPGGPIDTEAFF	TGCAGTGCGCGGCCTGGTGGACCCATCGACACTGAAGCTTTCTTT
TRBJ1-1	.	TRBV2	.	CASSEYNTEAFF	TGTGCCAGCAGCGAATACAACACTGAAGCTTTCTTT